This paragraph covers one TCR beta chain sequence. Profiled with immunoSEQ multiplex PCR; TCRdb holds only in-frame clones, not every one. The table records approximately 89,000 clones, roughly 88% of them present only once. The data stem from a study of OX40 agonist ivuxolimab in advanced cancers. About the study: Dosing consisted of intravenous ivuxolimab at 0.01 to 10 mg/kg every 2 weeks.

This CDR3 comprises 15 residues. Looked up from germline, CDR1 is LGHNA and CDR2 is YSLEER. Trimming stripped 0 bases from V and 10 bases from J, with 18 bases between. Autoimmune disease history or systemic immunosuppression led to patient exclusion. This chain uses TRBV4-3 with TRBJ1-2; D unclear. This clonotype was sampled from an adult with an advanced solid tumor such as melanoma, head and neck, liver or kidney cancer. The sequenced sample was CD4+ or CD8+ T cells sorted from blood, obtained in a trial of the OX40 agonist ivuxolimab. DNA of the CDR3: TGCGCCAGCAGCCAAGAAAAGTTGCCGGCAGGCCCCTACACCTTC. Amino acid sequence: CASSQEKLPAGPYTF.